These T cell receptor beta chains were read from a single sample in a study of shared clonotypes between healthy human individuals. Measured with immunoSEQ multiplex PCR; TCRdb has only the in-frame clones, and not every one. Of hundreds of thousands of clones detected, 95% appear once; the ten largest clones hold over 0.09%. Sequencing was performed on naive CD8+ T cells sorted from blood. All receptors derive from a woman younger than 45 in good health. The CDR3 runs from the conserved cysteine through the conserved F or W.

TRBV4-1 CASSQEVGIFLLEQYF
TRBV27 CASSTLPQGPGYTF
TRBV5-1 CASGRAGQGTGANVLTF
TRBV11-2 CASSPFRGPLNEQFF
TRBV6-5 CASSYSSGRGSDTQYF
TRBV7-9 CASSLVGGVHEQYF
TRBV2 CASSGDNSYEQYF
TRBV27 CASKSDPQGASGYTF
TRBV5-5 CASSLLSGDYGYTF
TRBV27 CASSRGQEGPNYGYTF
TRBV6-5 CASSALSSSYEQYF
TRBV27 CASSLLAGAHYEQYF
TRBV19 CASSETGTGNGYTF
TRBV7-2 CASSFRSSGTYEQYF
TRBV19 CASSIGITEAFF
TRBV9 CASSAPSGNTIYF
TRBV28 CASSDQLLPYNEQFF
TRBV11-1 CASSTIGGADTQYF
TRBV28 CASTPGESKNIQYF
TRBV29-1 CSVEAQPGLTSGGTDTQYF
TRBV5-8 CASSLDGFHSGSSETQYF
TRBV2 CASIYTEAFF
TRBV6-5 CASSLSGASSYEQYF
TRBV27 CASSPISGRGPYEQYF
TRBV4-1 CASSQDPPGLAGDEQYF
TRBV27 CASSFGRGYEQYF
TRBV7-9 CASSLGQDYEQYF
TRBV19 CASSFAGGYEQYF
TRBV5-5 CASSFKGGSIYEQYF
TRBV11-2 CASSLWGASTDTQYF
TRBV6-5 CASRGRQDSNQPQHF
TRBV28 CASSLSQVYEQYF
TRBV7-9 CASSGTSNEQYF
TRBV28 CASSFMAGGPKGDDEQYF
TRBV27 CASTQGRGLYEQYF
TRBV5-1 CASSSKGLAGYAYEQYF
TRBV6-1 CASREGRAYYEQYF
TRBV2 CASRSSFRDSPRSYNEQFF
TRBV9 CASSVEGTQDEQYF
TRBV10-3 CAISAAQGQVPLRVKERAKGEAFF
TRBV5-5 CASSSDRDSYEQYF
TRBV5-6 CASSYSPSYEQYF
TRBV28 CASSPPGGSLYEQYF